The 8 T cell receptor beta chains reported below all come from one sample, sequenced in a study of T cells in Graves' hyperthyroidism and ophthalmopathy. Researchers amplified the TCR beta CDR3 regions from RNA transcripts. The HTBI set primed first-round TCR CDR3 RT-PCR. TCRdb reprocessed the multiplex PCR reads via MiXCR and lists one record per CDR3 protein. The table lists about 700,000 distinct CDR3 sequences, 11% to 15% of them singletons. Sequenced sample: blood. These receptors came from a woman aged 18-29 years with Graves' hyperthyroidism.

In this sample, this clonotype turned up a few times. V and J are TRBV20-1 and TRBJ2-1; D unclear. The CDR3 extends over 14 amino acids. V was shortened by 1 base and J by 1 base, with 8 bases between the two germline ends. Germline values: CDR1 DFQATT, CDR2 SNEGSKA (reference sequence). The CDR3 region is CSARGPLSYNEQFF. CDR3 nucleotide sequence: TGCAGTGCTAGAGGACCTCTATCCTACAATGAGCAGTTCTTC.

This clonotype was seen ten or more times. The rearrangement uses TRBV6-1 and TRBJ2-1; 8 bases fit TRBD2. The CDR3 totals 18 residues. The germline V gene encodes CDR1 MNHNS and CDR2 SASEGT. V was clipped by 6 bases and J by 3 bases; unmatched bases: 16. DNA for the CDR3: TGTGCCAGCAGCGTGGACGGCGGCGGGAGGACTCTCTACAATGAGCAGTTCTTC. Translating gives CASSVDGGGRTLYNEQFF.

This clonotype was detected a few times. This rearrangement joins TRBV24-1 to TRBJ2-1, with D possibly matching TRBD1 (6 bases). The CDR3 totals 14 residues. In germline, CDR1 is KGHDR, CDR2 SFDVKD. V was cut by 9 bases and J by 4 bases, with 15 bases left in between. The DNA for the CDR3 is TGTGCCACCGGGGGCGGATATCCATACAATGAGCAGTTCTTC. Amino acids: CATGGGYPYNEQFF.

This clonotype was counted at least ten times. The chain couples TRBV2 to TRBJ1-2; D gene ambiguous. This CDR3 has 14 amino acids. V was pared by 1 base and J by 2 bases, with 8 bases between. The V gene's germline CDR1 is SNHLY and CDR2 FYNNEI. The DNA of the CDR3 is TGTGCCAGCAGTGAAGTGGCCGTCAACTATGGCTACACCTTC. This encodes CASSEVAVNYGYTF. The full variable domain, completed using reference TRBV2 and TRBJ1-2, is EPEVTQTPSHQVTQMGQEVILRCVPISNHLYFYWYRQILGQKVEFLVSFYNNEISEKSEIFDDQFSVERPDGSNFTLKIRSTKLEDSAMYFCASSEVAVNYGYTFGSGTRLTVV.

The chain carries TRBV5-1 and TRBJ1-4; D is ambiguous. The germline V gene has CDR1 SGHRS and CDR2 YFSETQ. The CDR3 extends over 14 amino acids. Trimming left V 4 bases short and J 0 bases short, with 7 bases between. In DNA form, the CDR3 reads TGCGCCAGCAGCGAGAGTGCAACTAATGAAAAACTGTTTTTT. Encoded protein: CASSESATNEKLFF.

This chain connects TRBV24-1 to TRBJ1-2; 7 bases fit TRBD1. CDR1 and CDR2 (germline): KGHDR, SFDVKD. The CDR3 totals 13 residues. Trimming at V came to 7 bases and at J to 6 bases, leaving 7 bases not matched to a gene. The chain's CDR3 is CATRAGGYDGYTF. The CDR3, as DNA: TGTGCCACCAGAGCAGGGGGTTACGATGGCTACACCTTC.

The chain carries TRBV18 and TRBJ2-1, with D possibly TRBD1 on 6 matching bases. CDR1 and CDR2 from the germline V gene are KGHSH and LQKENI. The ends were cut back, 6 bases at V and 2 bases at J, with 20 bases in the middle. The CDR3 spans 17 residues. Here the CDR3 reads CASSPTQGNFAYNEQFF. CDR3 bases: TGTGCCAGCTCCCCTACTCAGGGGAATTTTGCCTACAATGAGCAGTTCTTC. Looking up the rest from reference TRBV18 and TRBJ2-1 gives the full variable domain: NAGVMQNPRHLVRRRGQEARLRCSPMKGHSHVYWYRQLPEEGLKFMVYLQKENIIDESGMPKERFSAEFPKEGPSILRIQQVVRGDSAAYFCASSPTQGNFAYNEQFFGPGTRLTVL.

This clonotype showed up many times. The CDR3 DNA follows: TGTGCCAGCAGCCAAGATGGGGGATCACCCCTCCACTTT. It codes for CASSQDGGSPLHF. The chain is built from TRBV3-1 and TRBJ1-6; the D gene is possibly TRBD1 (5 bases). CDR3 size: 13 residues. Trimming pared 0 bases from V and 10 bases from J, leaving 7 bases between. In germline, CDR1 is LGHDT, CDR2 YNNKEL (reference sequence). Full variable domain (remainder filled in from reference TRBV3-1 and TRBJ1-6): DTAVSQTPKYLVTQMGNDKSIKCEQNLGHDTMYWYKQDSKKFLKIMFSYNNKELIINETVPNRFSPKSPDKAHLNLHINSLELGDSAVYFCASSQDGGSPLHFGNGTRLTVT.